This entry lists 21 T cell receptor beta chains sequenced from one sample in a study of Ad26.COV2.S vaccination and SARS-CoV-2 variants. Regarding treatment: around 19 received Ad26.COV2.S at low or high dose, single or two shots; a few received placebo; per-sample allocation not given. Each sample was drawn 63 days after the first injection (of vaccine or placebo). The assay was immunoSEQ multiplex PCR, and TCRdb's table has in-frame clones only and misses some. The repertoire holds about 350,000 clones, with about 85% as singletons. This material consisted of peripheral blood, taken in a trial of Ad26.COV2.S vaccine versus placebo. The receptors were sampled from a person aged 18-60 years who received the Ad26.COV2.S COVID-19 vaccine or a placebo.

The CDR3: CASSYLGAGNQPQHF. CDR3 nucleotide sequence: TGTGCCAGTAGTTACCTGGGAGCGGGCAATCAGCCCCAGCATTTT. The chain links TRBV19 to TRBJ1-5; unclear D gene. Per the germline V gene, CDR1 is LNHDA and CDR2 is SQIVND (reference sequence). V was trimmed by 5 bases and J by 2 bases, leaving 13 bases between them. The CDR3 sequence is 15 residues long.

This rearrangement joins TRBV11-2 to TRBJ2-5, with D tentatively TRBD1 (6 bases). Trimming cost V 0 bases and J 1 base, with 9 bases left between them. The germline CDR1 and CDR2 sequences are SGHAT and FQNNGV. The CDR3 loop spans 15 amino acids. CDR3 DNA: TGTGCCAGCAGCTTAGATGGGGACATCCAAGAGACCCAGTACTTC. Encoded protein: CASSLDGDIQETQYF.

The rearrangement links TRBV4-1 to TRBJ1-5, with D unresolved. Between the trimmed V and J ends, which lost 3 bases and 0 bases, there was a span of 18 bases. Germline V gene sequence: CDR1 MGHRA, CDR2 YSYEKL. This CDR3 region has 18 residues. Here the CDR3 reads CASSQSPGEGHSNQPQHF. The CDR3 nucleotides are TGCGCCAGCAGCCAGTCCCCCGGAGAAGGCCATAGCAATCAGCCCCAGCATTTT.

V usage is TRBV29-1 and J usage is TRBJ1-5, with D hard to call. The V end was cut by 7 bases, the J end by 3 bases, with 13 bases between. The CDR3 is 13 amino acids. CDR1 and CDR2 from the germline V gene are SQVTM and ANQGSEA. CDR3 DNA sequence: TGCAGCGCTCGCGATGGGCCCAATCAGCCCCAGCATTTT. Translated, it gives CSARDGPNQPQHF. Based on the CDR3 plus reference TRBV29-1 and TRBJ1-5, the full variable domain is SAVISQKPSRDICQRGTSLTIQCQVDSQVTMMFWYRQQPGQSLTLIATANQGSEATYESGFVIDKFPISRPNLTFSTLTVSNMSPEDSSIYLCSARDGPNQPQHFGDGTRLSIL.

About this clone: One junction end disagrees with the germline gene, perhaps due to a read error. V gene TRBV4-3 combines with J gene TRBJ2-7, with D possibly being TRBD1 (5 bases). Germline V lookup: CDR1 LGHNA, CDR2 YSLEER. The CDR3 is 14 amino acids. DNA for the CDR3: TGCGCCAGCAGCCAAGATACAGGAATCCCCGCGAGGAACTTC. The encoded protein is CASSQDTGIPARNF.

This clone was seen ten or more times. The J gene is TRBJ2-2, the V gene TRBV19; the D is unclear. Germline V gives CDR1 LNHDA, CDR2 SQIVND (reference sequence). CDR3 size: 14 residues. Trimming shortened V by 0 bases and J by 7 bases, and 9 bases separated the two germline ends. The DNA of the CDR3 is TGTGCCAGTAGTATAGATCGGAGTGGCGGGGAGCTGTTTTTT. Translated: CASSIDRSGGELFF. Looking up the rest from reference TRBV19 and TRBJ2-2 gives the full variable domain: DGGITQSPKYLFRKEGQNVTLSCEQNLNHDAMYWYRQDPGQGLRLIYYSQIVNDFQKGDIAEGYSVSREKKESFPLTVTSAQKNPTAFYLCASSIDRSGGELFFGEGSRLTVL.

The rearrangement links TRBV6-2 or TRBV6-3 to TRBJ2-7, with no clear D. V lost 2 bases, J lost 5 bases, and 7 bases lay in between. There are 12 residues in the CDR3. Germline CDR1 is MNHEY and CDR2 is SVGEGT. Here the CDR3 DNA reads TGTGCCAGCAGTTACCTTATCAACGAGCAGTACTTC. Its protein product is CASSYLINEQYF.

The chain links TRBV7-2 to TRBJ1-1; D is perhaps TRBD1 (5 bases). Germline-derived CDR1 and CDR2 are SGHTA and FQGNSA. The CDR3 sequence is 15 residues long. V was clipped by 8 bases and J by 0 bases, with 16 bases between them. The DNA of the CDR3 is TGTGCCAGCGGATCCGGGGCAAGGATGAACACTGAAGCTTTCTTT. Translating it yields CASGSGARMNTEAFF. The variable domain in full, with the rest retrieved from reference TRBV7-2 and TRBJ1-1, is GAGVSQSPSNKVTEKGKDVELRCDPISGHTALYWYRQSLGQGLEFLIYFQGNSAPDKSGLPSDRFSAERTGGSVSTLTIQRTQQEDSAVYLCASGSGARMNTEAFFGQGTRLTVV.

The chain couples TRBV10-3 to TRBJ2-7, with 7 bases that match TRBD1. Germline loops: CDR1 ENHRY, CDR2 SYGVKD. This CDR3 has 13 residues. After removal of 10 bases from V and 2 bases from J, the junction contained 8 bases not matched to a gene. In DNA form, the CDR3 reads TGTGCCACCAGGGGACAGTTGACCTACGAGCAGTACTTC. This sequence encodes CATRGQLTYEQYF.

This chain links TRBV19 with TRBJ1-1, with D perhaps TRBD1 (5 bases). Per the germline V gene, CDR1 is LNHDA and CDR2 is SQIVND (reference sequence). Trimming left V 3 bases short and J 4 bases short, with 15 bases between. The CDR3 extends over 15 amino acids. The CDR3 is CASSITRVLGTEAFF. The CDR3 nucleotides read TGTGCCAGTAGTATTACCAGGGTGTTAGGCACTGAAGCTTTCTTT. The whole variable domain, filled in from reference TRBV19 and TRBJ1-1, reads DGGITQSPKYLFRKEGQNVTLSCEQNLNHDAMYWYRQDPGQGLRLIYYSQIVNDFQKGDIAEGYSVSREKKESFPLTVTSAQKNPTAFYLCASSITRVLGTEAFFGQGTRLTVV.

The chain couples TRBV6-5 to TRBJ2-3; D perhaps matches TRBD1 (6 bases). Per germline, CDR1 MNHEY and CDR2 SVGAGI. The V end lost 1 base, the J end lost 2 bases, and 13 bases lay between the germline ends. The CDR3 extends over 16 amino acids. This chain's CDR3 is CASSYLGQTLTDTQYF. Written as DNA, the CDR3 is TGTGCCAGCAGTTACTTAGGACAGACCCTCACAGATACGCAGTATTTT.

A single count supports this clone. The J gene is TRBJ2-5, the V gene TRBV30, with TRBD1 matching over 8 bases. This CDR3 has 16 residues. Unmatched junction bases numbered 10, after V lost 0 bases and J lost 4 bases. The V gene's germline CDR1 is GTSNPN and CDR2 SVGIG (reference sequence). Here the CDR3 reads CAWSVISDRAGETQYF. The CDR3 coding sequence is TGTGCCTGGAGTGTAATTTCGGACAGGGCGGGAGAGACCCAGTACTTC.

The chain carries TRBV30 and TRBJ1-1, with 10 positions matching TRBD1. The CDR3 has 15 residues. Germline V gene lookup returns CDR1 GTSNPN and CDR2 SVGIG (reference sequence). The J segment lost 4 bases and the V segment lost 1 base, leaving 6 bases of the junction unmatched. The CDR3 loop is CAWSDLGQGGTEAFF. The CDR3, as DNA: TGTGCCTGGAGTGACCTCGGACAGGGGGGCACTGAAGCTTTCTTT. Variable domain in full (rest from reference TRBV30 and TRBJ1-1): SQTIHQWPATLVQPVGSPLSLECTVEGTSNPNLYWYRQAAGRGLQLLFYSVGIGQISSEVPQNLSASRPQDRQFILSSKKLLLSDSGFYLCAWSDLGQGGTEAFFGQGTRLTVV.

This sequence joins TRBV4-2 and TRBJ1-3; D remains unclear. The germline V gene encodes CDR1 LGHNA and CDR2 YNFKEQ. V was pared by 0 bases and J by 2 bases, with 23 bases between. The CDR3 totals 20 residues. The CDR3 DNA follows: TGTGCCAGCAGCCAAGATCACTCCATCGAGGCCCGTGGGGCTGGAAACACCATATATTTT. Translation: CASSQDHSIEARGAGNTIYF.

This CDR3 reads CSASGDRVATEAFF. The DNA for the CDR3 is TGCAGTGCTAGTGGGGACAGGGTGGCCACTGAAGCTTTCTTT. The V and J genes are TRBV20-1 and TRBJ1-1; 9 bases map to TRBD1. V was pared by 3 bases and J by 4 bases, with 6 bases of the junction left unmatched. Germline V gives CDR1 DFQATT, CDR2 SNEGSKA (reference sequence). The CDR3 runs 14 residues.

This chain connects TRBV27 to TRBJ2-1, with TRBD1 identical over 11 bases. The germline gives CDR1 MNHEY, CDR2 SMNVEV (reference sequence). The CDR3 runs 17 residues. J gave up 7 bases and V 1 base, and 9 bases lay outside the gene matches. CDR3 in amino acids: CASSLYIGDRGVNEQFF. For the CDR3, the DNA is TGTGCCAGCAGTTTATATATTGGGGACAGGGGGGTGAATGAGCAGTTCTTC.

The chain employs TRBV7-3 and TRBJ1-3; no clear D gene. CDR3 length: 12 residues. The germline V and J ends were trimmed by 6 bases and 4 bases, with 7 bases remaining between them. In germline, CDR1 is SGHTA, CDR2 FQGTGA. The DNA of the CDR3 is TGTGCCAGCAGTCTCGGAGGAAACACCATATATTTT. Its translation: CASSLGGNTIYF. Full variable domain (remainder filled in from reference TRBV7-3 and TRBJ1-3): GAGVSQTPSNKVTEKGKYVELRCDPISGHTALYWYRQSLGQGPEFLIYFQGTGAADDSGLPNDRFFAVRPEGSVSTLKIQRTERGDSAVYLCASSLGGNTIYFGEGSWLTVV.

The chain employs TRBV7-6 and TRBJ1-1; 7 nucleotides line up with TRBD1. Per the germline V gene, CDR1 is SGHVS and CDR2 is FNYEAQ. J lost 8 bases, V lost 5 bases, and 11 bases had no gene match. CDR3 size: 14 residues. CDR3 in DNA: TGTGCCAGCAGCCAATCGGGACAGAACCAAGAAGCTTTCTTT. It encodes CASSQSGQNQEAFF. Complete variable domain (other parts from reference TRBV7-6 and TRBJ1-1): GAGVSQSPRYKVTKRGQDVALRCDPISGHVSLYWYRQALGQGPEFLTYFNYEAQQDKSGLPNDRFSAERPEGSISTLTIQRTEQRDSAMYRCASSQSGQNQEAFFGQGTRLTVV.

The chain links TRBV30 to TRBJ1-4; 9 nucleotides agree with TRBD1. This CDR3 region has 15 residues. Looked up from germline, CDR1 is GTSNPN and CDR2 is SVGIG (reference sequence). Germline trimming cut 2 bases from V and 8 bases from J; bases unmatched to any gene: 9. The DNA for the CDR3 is TGTGCCTGGAGTATGTACGCGGGGACAGGGGAAAAACTGTTTTTT. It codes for CAWSMYAGTGEKLFF. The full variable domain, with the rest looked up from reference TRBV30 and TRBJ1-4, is SQTIHQWPATLVQPVGSPLSLECTVEGTSNPNLYWYRQAAGRGLQLLFYSVGIGQISSEVPQNLSASRPQDRQFILSSKKLLLSDSGFYLCAWSMYAGTGEKLFFGSGTQLSVL.

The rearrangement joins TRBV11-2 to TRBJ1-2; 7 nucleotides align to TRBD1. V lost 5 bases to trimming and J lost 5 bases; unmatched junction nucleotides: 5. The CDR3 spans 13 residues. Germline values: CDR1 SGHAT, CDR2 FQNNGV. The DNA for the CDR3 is TGTGCCAGCAGCCTAGGGGGCTTATATGGCTACACCTTC. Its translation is CASSLGGLYGYTF. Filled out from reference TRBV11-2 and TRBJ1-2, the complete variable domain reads EAGVAQSPRYKIIEKRQSVAFWCNPISGHATLYWYQQILGQGPKLLIQFQNNGVVDDSQLPKDRFSAERLKGVDSTLKIQPAKLEDSAVYLCASSLGGLYGYTFGSGTRLTVV.

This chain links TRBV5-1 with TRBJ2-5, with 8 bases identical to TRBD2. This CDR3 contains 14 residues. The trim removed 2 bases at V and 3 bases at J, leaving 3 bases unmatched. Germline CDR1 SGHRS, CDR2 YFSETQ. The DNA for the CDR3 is TGCGCCAGCAGCTTACTAGCGGCCGAAGAGACCCAGTACTTC. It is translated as CASSLLAAEETQYF.